The present entry profiles one T cell receptor (beta chain) with its context. Germline V gene data show CDR1 as GTSNPN and CDR2 as SVGIG (reference sequence). V shed 2 bases and J shed 0 bases, with 11 bases lying between them. The CDR3 contains 15 residues. The sample comes from a study of OX40 agonist ivuxolimab in advanced cancers. Generated by immunoSEQ multiplex PCR, the TCRdb table keeps only in-frame clones and is missing some. Among roughly 50,000 clones listed, 80% to 90% were seen once. V usage is TRBV30 and J usage is TRBJ2-4; maybe TRBD1 (5 bases). The sequenced sample was CD4+ or CD8+ T cells sorted from blood, obtained in a trial of the OX40 agonist ivuxolimab. The receptor was isolated from an adult with an advanced solid tumor such as melanoma, head and neck, liver or kidney cancer. The CDR3, as DNA: TGTGCCTGGAGTAGCATCAGGGAAGCCAAAAACATTCAGTACTTC. The encoded protein is CAWSSIREAKNIQYF.